The 7 T cell receptor beta chains presented below share a single source sample, sequenced in a study of regulatory T cells in long-lasting Graves disease. Time point reported: newly diagnosed GD, antithyroid drugs for less than 3 months. RNA from PBMCs was the source of the TCR library. Sequencing libraries for TCR beta were prepared with iRepertoire HTBI primers and Arm-PCR of CDR3 regions. TCRdb reprocessed the multiplex PCR reads via MiXCR and lists one record per CDR3 protein. The sample lists 560,000 or so distinct CDR3 sequences, 15% to 20% seen once, with 12% in the top ten. The sample was also reused in another study, on T cells in Graves' hyperthyroidism and ophthalmopathy.

This specimen consisted of peripheral blood mononuclear cells (PBMCs), obtained at new diagnosis, from a patient treated with antithyroid drugs. The receptors shown here come from a man younger than 30 with Graves disease.

This clonotype has a handful of counts. The V call is TRBV6-1, the J call TRBJ2-3; 8 bases map to TRBD2. Germline V lookup: CDR1 MNHNS, CDR2 SASEGT. CDR3 length equals 17 residues. V was pared by 3 bases and J by 3 bases, with 11 bases of the junction left unmatched. Here the CDR3 DNA reads TGTGCCAGCAGTGAGGGGTATCTAGCGGGTGAGACAGATACGCAGTATTTT. Protein sequence: CASSEGYLAGETDTQYF.

In regard to this clonotype: A much larger clone differs by one base, so this may be a read error. The chain employs TRBV27 and TRBJ2-5; 13 nucleotides line up with TRBD2. Germline CDR1 MNHEY, CDR2 SMNVEV (reference sequence). The V segment lost 7 bases and the J segment 0 bases; nucleotides outside the gene matches: 11. This CDR3 has 18 amino acids. CDR3: CASTLGTSGDLYQETQYF. The CDR3 DNA follows: TGTGCCAGCACTCTCGGGACTAGCGGGGACCTGTACCAAGAGACCCAGTACTTC.

Only one count was recorded for this clonotype. This clone may be a read error of a much larger clone one base away. This rearrangement joins TRBV20-1 to TRBJ1-5, with TRBD1 as a possible D gene (5 bases). The CDR3 length is 17 residues. V was clipped by 4 bases and J by 2 bases, with 21 bases between them. CDR1 and CDR2 from the germline V gene are DFQATT and SNEGSKA (reference sequence). CDR3 sequence reads: CSAIGRGRHLGNQPQHF. For the CDR3, the DNA is TGCAGTGCTATTGGACGGGGCCGTCACCTGGGCAATCAGCCCCAGCATTTT.

J is TRBJ2-1 and V is TRBV3-1; 10 nucleotides match TRBD2. The CDR3 sequence is 17 residues long. Germline V lookup: CDR1 LGHDT, CDR2 YNNKEL (reference sequence). Losses at the gene ends were 4 bases for V and 5 bases for J; bases not matched to a gene: 11. The CDR3 loop is CASSPGPGLAENNEQFF. As DNA, the CDR3 is TGTGCCAGCAGCCCTGGCCCCGGACTAGCGGAGAACAATGAGCAGTTCTTC.

This clonotype was seen a few times. The rearrangement uses TRBV5-1 and TRBJ2-7; D is possibly TRBD1 (8 bases). Trimming removed 0 bases at V and 5 bases at J, with 12 bases between. Germline CDR1 SGHRS, CDR2 YFSETQ. CDR3 length equals 14 residues. CDR3 in amino acids: CASSLGQGRDEQYF. Here the CDR3 DNA reads TGCGCCAGCAGCTTGGGACAGGGGAGGGACGAGCAGTACTTC. Drawing the rest from reference TRBV5-1 and TRBJ2-7, the complete variable domain is KAGVTQTPRYLIKTRGQQVTLSCSPISGHRSVSWYQQTPGQGLQFLFEYFSETQRNKGNFPGRFSGRQFSNSRSEMNVSTLELGDSALYLCASSLGQGRDEQYFGPGTRLTVT.

This clonotype has at least ten counts. The junction differs from germline at one of its ends, possibly a read error. This chain links TRBV28 with TRBJ2-7, with a tentative D call TRBD1 (6 bases). CDR3 length equals 16 residues. Germline V lookup: CDR1 MDHEN, CDR2 SYDVKM. The CDR3 nucleotides are TGTGCCAGCAGGCCTGCCAGGGGCCTTCGCGCCTACGAGCGGTACTTC. This codes for CASRPARGLRAYERYF.

Many counts were recorded for this clonotype. The chain has TRBV12-3 or TRBV12-4 and TRBJ1-2; D is uncertain. CDR3 length: 12 amino acids. Trimming took 5 bases from V and 0 from J, leaving 4 bases between them. CDR3 sequence: CASSITNYGYTF. CDR3 nucleotides: TGTGCCAGCAGTATTACTAACTATGGCTACACCTTC.